This entry describes one T cell receptor (beta chain). The data were taken from a study of blood T cell repertoires in COVID-19. The V and J ends lost 3 bases and 9 bases respectively, with 12 bases between them. CDR1 and CDR2 from the germline V gene are LGHDT and YNNKEL (reference sequence). CDR3 length: 13 amino acids. The assay was immunoSEQ multiplex PCR, and TCRdb's table has in-frame clones only and misses some. The sample shows 160,000 or so clones, under 90% of them seen only once. The rearrangement uses TRBV3-1 (or the pseudogene TRBV3-2) and TRBJ2-1, with unresolved D. The source is a woman aged 55 to 70 who had recovered from COVID-19. Specimen: PBMCs or T cells enriched from blood (not recorded which). DNA of the CDR3: TGTGCCAGCAGCCAGCAGCAGGTCAGTGAGCAGTTCTTC. Its protein product is CASSQQQVSEQFF.